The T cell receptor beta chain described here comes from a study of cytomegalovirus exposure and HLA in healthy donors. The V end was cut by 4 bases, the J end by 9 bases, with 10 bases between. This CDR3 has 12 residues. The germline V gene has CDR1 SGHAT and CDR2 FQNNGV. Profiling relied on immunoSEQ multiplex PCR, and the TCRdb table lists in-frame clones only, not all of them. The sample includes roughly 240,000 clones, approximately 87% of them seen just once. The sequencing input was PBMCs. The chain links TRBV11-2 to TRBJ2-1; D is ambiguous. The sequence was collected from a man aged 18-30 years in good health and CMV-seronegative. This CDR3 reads CASSSLESEQFF. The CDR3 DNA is TGTGCCAGCAGCTCGCTAGAAAGTGAGCAGTTCTTC. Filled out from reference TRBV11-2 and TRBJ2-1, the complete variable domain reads EAGVAQSPRYKIIEKRQSVAFWCNPISGHATLYWYQQILGQGPKLLIQFQNNGVVDDSQLPKDRFSAERLKGVDSTLKIQPAKLEDSAVYLCASSSLESEQFFGPGTRLTVL.